One sample yielded the 9 T cell receptor beta chains listed below, sequenced in a study of cytomegalovirus exposure and HLA in healthy donors. The PCR contained 60 Vbeta and 13 Jbeta primers. The table came from immunoSEQ multiplex PCR; TCRdb's copy has only in-frame clones and leaves some out. The repertoire holds 200,000 to 300,000 clones, approximately 81% seen once, with 0.24% in the top ten. Sequenced sample: PBMCs. These receptors all stem from a girl aged 2 to 10 in good health and CMV-seronegative.

The chain joins TRBV10-1 to TRBJ1-2; 10 nucleotides align to TRBD1. The CDR3 spans 13 residues. V lost 5 bases, J lost 8 bases, and 5 bases stayed unmatched. The germline CDR1 and CDR2 sequences are WNHNN and SYGVQD (reference sequence). Written as DNA, the CDR3 is TGCGCCAGCAGTACGGGACAGGGGCGCGGCTACACCTTC. Amino acids: CASSTGQGRGYTF.

This chain joins TRBV7-8 and TRBJ2-4, with 7 bases matching TRBD1. The CDR3 covers 18 residues. Germline V gene sequence: CDR1 SGHVS, CDR2 FQNEAQ. After removal of 1 base from V and 0 bases from J, the junction contained 9 bases not matched to a gene. CDR3 nucleotides: TGTGCCAGCAGCTTAGGTCCGGGACAGAGCTTAGCCAAAAACATTCAGTACTTC. This sequence encodes CASSLGPGQSLAKNIQYF. Together with reference TRBV7-8 and TRBJ2-4, the CDR3 gives the full variable domain: GAGVSQSPRYKVAKRGQDVALRCDPISGHVSLFWYQQALGQGPEFLTYFQNEAQLDKSGLPSDRFFAERPEGSVSTLKIQRTQQEDSAVYLCASSLGPGQSLAKNIQYFGAGTRLSVL.

The chain has TRBV5-1 and TRBJ2-7; 9 bases align to TRBD1. Germline V gene sequence: CDR1 SGHRS, CDR2 YFSETQ. This CDR3 spans 15 amino acids. V was clipped by 2 bases and J by 3 bases; unmatched bases: 6. CDR3 amino acids: CASSFGTGFFYEQYF. In DNA, the CDR3 is TGCGCCAGCAGCTTTGGGACAGGGTTTTTCTACGAGCAGTACTTC.

This chain joins TRBV9 and TRBJ2-7, with 7 bases fitting TRBD2. Per the germline V gene, CDR1 is SGDLS and CDR2 is YYNGEE. The CDR3 consists of 14 residues. The ends lost 4 bases at V and 5 bases at J; junction bases unmatched: 9. CDR3 nucleotides: TGTGCCAGCAGCTCTGAGGGAGGGTCCGACGAGCAGTACTTC. It is translated as CASSSEGGSDEQYF.

To note about this clone: This specimen includes other DNA sequences encoding the same CDR3. The V gene is TRBV6-1, the J gene TRBJ2-1; 10 nucleotides agree with TRBD2. The CDR3 has 15 residues. CDR1 MNHNS and CDR2 SASEGT come from the germline V gene. V was pared by 0 bases and J by 6 bases, with 2 bases of the junction left unmatched. The CDR3 sequence: CASSEASGGANEQFF. The CDR3 coding sequence is TGTGCCAGCAGTGAAGCAAGCGGGGGGGCCAATGAGCAGTTCTTC.

The chain uses TRBV4-1 and TRBJ2-1, with D perhaps TRBD1 (6 bases). Germline V CDR1 and CDR2: MGHRA, YSYEKL. The CDR3 consists of 14 residues. Trimming took 0 bases from V and 10 from J, leaving 13 bases between them. The CDR3 protein is CASSQEGAGREQFF. CDR3 DNA sequence: TGCGCCAGCAGCCAAGAGGGGGCGGGTAGGGAGCAGTTCTTC.

This clone was observed a handful of times. V usage is TRBV2 and J usage is TRBJ2-7; D ambiguous. Trimming cost V 2 bases and J 6 bases, with 5 bases left between them. From germline, CDR1 is SNHLY and CDR2 FYNNEI. This CDR3 has 11 residues. The CDR3 region is CASSEIREQYF. The CDR3 region has the DNA TGTGCCAGCAGTGAAATCCGCGAGCAGTACTTC.

The V and J genes are TRBV9 and TRBJ2-1, with 11 bases matching TRBD2. The CDR3 covers 16 residues. The germline CDR1 and CDR2 sequences are SGDLS and YYNGEE. Trimming cost V 0 bases and J 3 bases; bases outside gene matches: 2. CDR3 DNA sequence: TGTGCCAGCAGCGTAGCTGGGACTAGCGGCTACAATGAGCAGTTCTTC. It translates to CASSVAGTSGYNEQFF.

The gene calls are TRBV5-1 and TRBJ2-5; 11 bases line up with TRBD2. V shed 0 bases, J shed 5 bases, and the junction held 6 bases outside the gene matches. CDR3 size: 16 residues. Germline assignment: CDR1 SGHRS and CDR2 YFSETQ. This CDR3 is CASSLGSGGAGETQYF. The CDR3 DNA follows: TGCGCCAGCAGCTTGGGTAGCGGGGGGGCTGGTGAGACCCAGTACTTC.